This entry features one T cell receptor (beta chain) sequence. A much bigger clone sits one base away, suggesting this may be a read error. The data originate from a study of CD8+CD57+ T cells in acquired aplastic anemia. The wider study: Mean DNA quantity obtained from sorted CD4+ and CD8+ cells was about 3 ug.

The CDR3 loop spans 12 amino acids. The V gene's germline CDR1 is SGHKS and CDR2 YYEKEE (reference sequence). Genomic DNA templated the TCR beta VDJ and CDR3 profiling. TCRdb reprocessed the reads via MiXCR and lists one record per CDR3 protein. The repertoire consists of roughly 250,000 distinct CDR3 sequences, with around 43% occurring once and the leading ten covering 6.5% to 8%. By flow cytometry, patients selected for sequencing had shown an expansion of CD8+CD57+ cells. V usage is TRBV5-5 and J usage is TRBJ1-1; 7 bases match TRBD1. The sample comprised sorted CD4+, CD8+, or CD8+CD57+ T cells (not recorded which) from PBMCs. This TCR derives from a human donor with aplastic anemia. CDR3 nucleotide sequence: TGTGCCAGCAGCTTGGCGAAGGGGGCGGCTTCCTTT. The encoded protein is CASSLAKGAASF.